This T cell receptor (delta chain) comes out of a study of delta chains in infants with herpesvirus infections (dated by TCRdb to 2021 to 2024). In terms of the full investigation: The study prospectively followed a Ugandan infant birth cohort from birth to characterize gammadelta T cell responses to primary cytomegalovirus (CMV) infection. Belgian fetal and cord blood gammadelta TCR data that had been published previously were included solely for comparison and were not produced in this cohort. Infant blood samples fell into approximate age groups of 1.5, 4, 8 and 12 months. The study looked for a public fetal Vdelta1/Vgamma8 gammadelta TCR clonotype in infants infected with CMV after birth. From PBMC, gammadelta TCRs were sequenced for some 19 CMV-infected infants (one congenitally infected) and fewer than 10 CMV-uninfected infants who had sufficient sample available.

Libraries were prepared through RT-PCR. TCR cDNA was generated by reverse transcription of PBMC RNA with SuperScript II and gamma-chain- and delta-chain-specific primers. The cDNA was purified with AMPure XP beads, then amplified and indexed with Illumina adapters using the Nextera XT Index Kit. Sequencing of the gammadelta TCR libraries was done on an Illumina MiSeq using a V2 300-cycle kit. On the authors' methods: Using MiXCR v2.1.12, CDR3 sequences were assembled, and reads were mapped onto D, J and V genes obtained from GenBank. VDJtools v1.2.1 was used to analyze the repertoires of the CDR3 clonotypes. Public reads were reanalyzed in TCRdb with CATT, and rows carrying the same DNA were merged afterwards. TCRdb's processing, not the authors', yielded these V and J calls. This sample holds 1,400 or so delta-chain clones; about 30% were observed only once. Around 9.5% of the sample is held by the ten biggest clonotypes.

General conclusions and limits of the study: Public-clonotype frequency among Vdelta1 cells appeared to correlate inversely with age at infection and decayed rapidly, seemingly not persisting beyond around 9 weeks. The public Vdelta1 clonotype was detected in about 20% of the 18 CMV-infected infants, namely three infected postnatally before 120 days of age and the congenitally infected infant. The public clonotype was found only at the first time point after infection and was absent in uninfected infants and in those infected after 120 days. In CMV-uninfected infants, the public clonotype might still exist at levels below the detection limit. Limitations noted by the authors included a small sample size and a lack of race- or environment-matched controls, because nearly all Ugandans acquire CMV before adulthood.

The germline V gene supplies CDR1 GEAIGNYY and CDR2 EKD. The CDR3 spans 20 residues, from the cysteine through the phenylalanine. Only CDR3 DNA remains: 60 bases, in frame from the first base. V loses 1 base of germline sequence and J loses 2 bases, and the interval between the two ends is 20 bases. Pregnant women receiving prenatal care in Kampala, Uganda, were recruited, and the infants of these women were enrolled, with documentation of maternal HIV status required. Home visits to families took place weekly, and collection of infant clinical information, oral swabs and peripheral blood began at 6 weeks of age and was repeated every 4 months after that. Blood was collected in heparin tubes, and PBMC were isolated by Ficoll-Paque density gradient centrifugation and cryopreserved. This clone was counted a few times. Its antigen remains unidentified. No qualities accompany the bases; no much larger clone lies one base away. The same CDR3 arises from other DNA sequences in this sample as well.

The source is a human donor who was a Ugandan infant, either HIV-exposed or HIV-unexposed (not recorded which). Sequences were derived from peripheral blood, sampled at time point 2 of longitudinal follow-up. The rearranged segments are TRDV2 and TRDJ3; a tentative D call is TRDD3 (6 bases match). The DNA sequence is as follows: TGTGCCTGTGACACACCGCGTACTGGGACCCACGCCTGGGACACCCGACAGATGTTTTTC. Its translation reads: CACDTPRTGTHAWDTRQMFF.